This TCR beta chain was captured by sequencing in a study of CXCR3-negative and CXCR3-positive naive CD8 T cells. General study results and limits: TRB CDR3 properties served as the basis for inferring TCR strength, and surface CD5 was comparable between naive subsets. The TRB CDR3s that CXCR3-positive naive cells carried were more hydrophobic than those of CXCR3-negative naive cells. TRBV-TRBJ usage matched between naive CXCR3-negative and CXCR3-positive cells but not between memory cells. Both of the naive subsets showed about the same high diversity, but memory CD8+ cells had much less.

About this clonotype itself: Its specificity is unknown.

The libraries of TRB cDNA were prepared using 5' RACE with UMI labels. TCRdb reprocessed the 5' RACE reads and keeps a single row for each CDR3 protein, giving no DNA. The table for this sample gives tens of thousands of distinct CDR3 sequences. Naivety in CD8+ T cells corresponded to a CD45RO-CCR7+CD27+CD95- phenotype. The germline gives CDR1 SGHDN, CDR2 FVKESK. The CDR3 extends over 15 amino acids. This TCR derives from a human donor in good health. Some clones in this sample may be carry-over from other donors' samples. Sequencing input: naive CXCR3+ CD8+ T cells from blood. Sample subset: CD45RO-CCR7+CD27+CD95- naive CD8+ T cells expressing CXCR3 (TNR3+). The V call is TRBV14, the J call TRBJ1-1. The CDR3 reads CASSKYDGLNTEAFF. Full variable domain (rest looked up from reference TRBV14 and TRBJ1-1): EAGVTQFPSHSVIEKGQTVTLRCDPISGHDNLYWYRRVMGKEIKFLLHFVKESKQDESGMPNNRFLAERTGGTYSTLKVQPAELEDSGVYFCASSKYDGLNTEAFFGQGTRLTVV.